What follows are 13 T cell receptor beta chains derived from one specimen sequenced in a study of T-cell memory formation after mild COVID-19. Using its own MiXCR run on the 5' RACE reads, TCRdb lists one record per CDR3 protein. The sample gives around 470,000 distinct CDR3 sequences, over 15% of which show up once; 7.5% to 10% is in the top ten. Sequencing was carried out using PBMCs or a T cell subset sorted from them (not recorded which). All receptors derive from an adult woman who had mild COVID-19 (a few samples of this study predate the infection). Cell type and time point are not known.

This clonotype came up a few times. The chain couples TRBV27 to TRBJ2-7; D unresolved. In germline, CDR1 is MNHEY, CDR2 SMNVEV (reference sequence). Trimming shortened V by 0 bases and J by 2 bases, and 5 bases separated the two germline ends. This CDR3 contains 13 residues. The CDR3 nucleotides read TGTGCCAGCAGTTTATCCGACCCCTACGAGCAGTACTTC. Its translation: CASSLSDPYEQYF.

This clonotype was seen a few times. The V and J genes are TRBV29-1 and TRBJ1-5; 10 bases match TRBD1. The CDR3 is made up of 13 amino acids. Germline-derived CDR1 and CDR2 are SQVTM and ANQGSEA. With V trimmed by 4 bases and J by 5 bases, 2 bases remained unmatched. CDR3 in DNA: TGCAGCGTTGGGGACAGGGGCCATCAGCCCCAGCATTTT. This gives the protein CSVGDRGHQPQHF.

This rearrangement joins TRBV10-3 to TRBJ2-1, with unresolved D. With 0 bases removed from V and 15 bases from J, the gap between germline ends came to 15 bases. Germline V gene sequence: CDR1 ENHRY, CDR2 SYGVKD. The CDR3 totals 13 residues. CDR3 protein: CAISESLGGPRFF. The CDR3, as DNA: TGTGCCATCAGTGAGTCCTTGGGCGGTCCCCGGTTCTTC.

In its sample, this clonotype was seen a few times. The gene calls are TRBV5-5 and TRBJ2-3; tentatively, D is TRBD2 (6 bases). This CDR3 spans 17 amino acids. V lost 6 bases to trimming and J lost 1 base, with 21 bases between them. Germline loops: CDR1 SGHKS, CDR2 YYEKEE (reference sequence). CDR3 nucleotides: TGTGCCAGCACCTCAAGCTTGGGACTCTGGGGCACAGATACGCAGTATTTT. It yields the protein CASTSSLGLWGTDTQYF.

A few counts support this clonotype. This chain uses TRBV5-4 with TRBJ2-7, with 9 positions matching TRBD1. The V and J ends lost 0 bases and 3 bases, in that order; junction bases with no gene match: 10. CDR3 length: 17 amino acids. Per the germline V gene, CDR1 is SGHNT and CDR2 is YYREEE (reference sequence). CDR3 sequence reads: CASSLGSWTGEYYEQYF. CDR3 bases: TGTGCCAGCAGCTTGGGGTCCTGGACAGGGGAGTACTACGAGCAGTACTTC. The variable domain in full, with the rest retrieved from reference TRBV5-4 and TRBJ2-7, is ETGVTQSPTHLIKTRGQQVTLRCSSQSGHNTVSWYQQALGQGPQFIFQYYREEENGRGNFPPRFSGLQFPNYSSELNVNALELDDSALYLCASSLGSWTGEYYEQYFGPGTRLTVT.

The table lists this clonotype with a few counts. The gene calls are TRBV27 and TRBJ1-1; a possible D gene is TRBD1 (5 bases). This CDR3 is built from 14 residues. V lost 5 bases and J lost 4, with 14 bases in between. The germline V gene has CDR1 MNHEY and CDR2 SMNVEV (reference sequence). CDR3 DNA sequence: TGTGCCAGCAGTCCGACCCCGGGACTCACTGAAGCTTTCTTT. Its translation: CASSPTPGLTEAFF.

The table lists this clonotype with many counts. This chain uses TRBV5-1 with TRBJ2-5; no clear D gene. CDR3 length: 12 residues. Trimming pared 3 bases from V and 1 base from J, leaving 4 bases between. Germline-derived CDR1 and CDR2 are SGHRS and YFSETQ. The CDR3 reads CASSSPQETQYF. The CDR3 region has the DNA TGCGCCAGCAGCTCTCCCCAAGAGACCCAGTACTTC.

The V gene is TRBV6-6, the J gene TRBJ1-5; TRBD1 might be the D (6 bases). Germline CDR1 is MNHNY and CDR2 is SVGAGI (reference sequence). CDR3 length equals 13 residues. Trimming stripped 5 bases from V and 5 bases from J, with 10 bases between. CDR3 bases: TGTGCCAGCAGTAGGGGGAACGATCAGCCCCAGCATTTT. Translated, it gives CASSRGNDQPQHF.

The CDR3 DNA sequence: TGCAGCGTTGAAGATCCGGCGGGGGGGCGTGATACGCAGTATTTT. This translates into CSVEDPAGGRDTQYF. V usage is TRBV29-1 and J usage is TRBJ2-3; the match to TRBD2 covers 9 bases. Germline V CDR1 and CDR2: SQVTM, ANQGSEA. The V gene end was trimmed by 0 bases and the J gene end by 6 bases; junction bases not matched to a gene: 7. This CDR3 region has 15 residues.

In this sample, this clonotype turned up a few times. The J gene is TRBJ1-2, the V gene TRBV7-2, with unresolved D. Germline CDR1 reads SGHTA; CDR2 reads FQGNSA. CDR3 length: 16 residues. Trimming pared 1 base from V and 4 bases from J, leaving 16 bases between. CDR3 sequence reads: CASSLGLRRVGYGYTF. The CDR3 DNA follows: TGTGCCAGCAGCTTAGGCCTTAGACGGGTTGGCTATGGCTACACCTTC.

The V and J genes are TRBV4-1 and TRBJ2-3; unclear D gene. This CDR3 is built from 15 residues. The ends were cut back, 2 bases at V and 0 bases at J, with 9 bases in the middle. CDR1 and CDR2 (germline): MGHRA, YSYEKL. In DNA, the CDR3 is TGCGCCAGCAGCCAACCCCTAGGGAGCACAGATACGCAGTATTTT. The encoded protein is CASSQPLGSTDTQYF.

The J gene is TRBJ2-3, the V gene TRBV7-2; D tentatively fits TRBD1 or TRBD2 (5 bases each). The CDR3 sequence is 17 residues long. CDR1 is SGHTA and CDR2 is FQGNSA in the germline V gene. Trimming removed 1 base at V and 0 bases at J, with 14 bases between. The DNA of the CDR3 is TGTGCCAGCAGCTTAGGAGGGGTGGCGAAAAGCACAGATACGCAGTATTTT. Protein product: CASSLGGVAKSTDTQYF.

This clonotype was recorded many times. The rearrangement joins TRBV10-3 to TRBJ2-5, with D possibly matching TRBD2 (5 bases). V gave up 8 bases and J gave up 2 bases, with 9 bases separating them. The CDR3 runs to 12 residues. Germline assignment: CDR1 ENHRY and CDR2 SYGVKD. The CDR3, as DNA: TGTGCCATCGGGAGCGGACAAGAGACCCAGTACTTC. This translates into CAIGSGQETQYF.